This T cell receptor beta chain was sequenced in a study of technical replicates of blood from several donors. This CDR3 is 13 amino acids long. The germline CDR1 and CDR2 sequences are WSHSY and SAAADI. V gave up 4 bases and J gave up 2 bases, with 6 bases separating them. Libraries were prepared by immunoSEQ multiplex PCR; TCRdb keeps only in-frame clonotypes and omits some of them. Seen here are about 54,000 clones, roughly 92% observed once, and the top ten hold 0.22%. The receptor's source is a human donor in good health. The sequenced sample consisted of T cells isolated from PBMCs. The rearrangement uses TRBV10-2 and TRBJ1-3, with D unresolved. The CDR3 nucleotides read TGCGCCAGCAGTGTATTCCCTGGAAACACCATATATTTT. Its translation is CASSVFPGNTIYF.